The source of this T cell receptor beta chain is a study of blood T cells in healthy people across ages. Germline V gene lookup returns CDR1 SEHNR and CDR2 FQNEAQ (reference sequence). With 8 bases removed from V and 4 bases from J, the gap between germline ends came to 14 bases. The CDR3 consists of 13 residues. Each sample had at least 6.5 million PBMCs isolated. The sample holds a few counts of this clonotype. Using a J-beta primer mix together with a sample-barcoded 5' primer, a second PCR was run for roughly 7 to 11 cycles. A single record per CDR3 protein comes from TCRdb applying MiXCR to the 5' RACE reads. The table shows about 930,000 distinct CDR3 sequences, with 29% occurring only once. The same data also contributed to another study, on T cells of mothers and their children.

J is TRBJ1-1 and V is TRBV7-9; D not resolved. The clonotype comes from a woman aged 35 to 49 in good health. Sequenced sample: blood. DNA for the CDR3: TGTGCCAGCGGTCAGAGAGCTGGCACTGAAGCTTTCTTT. Residues: CASGQRAGTEAFF.